A selection of T cell receptor beta chains follows, all from one sample in a study of PD-1 blockade in mismatch repair-deficient tumors. Sequenced by immunoSEQ multiplex PCR; TCRdb stores in-frame clones only, minus some. The sample lists 130,000 or so clones, about 88% occurring once. The sequences come from peripheral blood, collected 44 weeks after starting pembrolizumab. The receptors here all came from an adult with mismatch repair-deficient cancer. Each CDR3 is given with its conserved first and last residue. D genes are given only for firm matches. Size is omitted from some rows. Given values are once, few, many or a class for expanded clones.

v_gene,d_gene,j_gene,abundance,CDR3aa,CDR3nt
TRBV5-1,TRBD1,TRBJ1-3,NA,CASSLDRGPSGNTIYF,TGCGCCAGCAGCTTGGACAGGGGCCCCTCTGGAAACACCATATATTTT
TRBV7-2,NA,TRBJ2-3,once,CASSPPDQEAPWRYTQYF,TGTGCCAGCAGCCCACCAGACCAGGAGGCCCCCTGGAGGTATACGCAGTATTTT
TRBV28,NA,TRBJ1-5,NA,CASSLRGVSNQPQHF,TGTGCCAGCAGTTTGAGAGGGGTAAGCAATCAGCCCCAGCATTTT
TRBV30,NA,TRBJ2-1,NA,CAWIGLNEQFF,TGTGCCTGGATTGGTCTCAATGAGCAGTTCTTC
TRBV5-1,TRBD2,TRBJ2-5,NA,CASSLIASVYASGREGETQYF,TGCGCCAGCAGCTTGATCGCCTCAGTTTATGCTAGCGGGAGGGAGGGAGAGACCCAGTACTTC
TRBV10-3,TRBD2,TRBJ2-7,NA,CAISPGLAEYEQYF,TGTGCCATCAGTCCGGGACTAGCGGAGTACGAGCAGTACTTC
TRBV6-1,NA,TRBJ1-5,NA,CASSTGYLGNQPQHF,TGTGCCAGCAGTACAGGTTATCTAGGCAATCAGCCCCAGCATTTT
TRBV27,TRBD1,TRBJ1-5,NA,CASSPGTGLVQPQHF,TGTGCCAGCAGTCCCGGGACAGGGTTGGTTCAGCCCCAGCATTTT
TRBV27,NA,TRBJ2-1,NA,CASSSLAGRQFF,TGTGCCAGCAGTTCCCTCGCCGGGCGCCAGTTCTTC
TRBV12-5,NA,TRBJ2-2,NA,CASGIDNTGELFF,TGTGCTAGTGGTATCGATAACACCGGGGAGCTGTTTTTT
TRBV19,NA,TRBJ2-1,NA,CASSTPTKGGPYNEQFF,TGTGCCAGTAGTACGCCGACTAAGGGGGGGCCCTACAATGAGCAGTTCTTC
TRBV27,TRBD2,TRBJ2-1,NA,CASSTERELGNEQFF,TGTGCCAGCAGTACCGAGCGGGAGTTAGGGAATGAGCAGTTCTTC
TRBV6-5,NA,TRBJ1-1,once,CASSYGSEGVNTEAFF,TGTGCCAGCAGTTACGGCAGCGAAGGGGTGAACACTGAAGCTTTCTTT
TRBV9,TRBD1,TRBJ1-4,NA,CASSVGTGREKLFF,TGTGCCAGCAGCGTGGGGACAGGGCGTGAAAAACTGTTTTTT
TRBV7-2,NA,TRBJ2-7,NA,CASSLFGRGAYEQYF,TGTGCCAGCAGCTTATTCGGTAGGGGGGCCTACGAGCAGTACTTC
TRBV5-1,TRBD1,TRBJ1-4,few,CANLRDRGNEKLFF,TGCGCCAATCTCCGGGACAGGGGAAATGAAAAACTGTTTTTT
TRBV29-1,TRBD1,TRBJ2-1,NA,CSVLYRGLVF,TGCAGCGTCCTCTACAGGGGCCTGGTCTTC
TRBV10-3,TRBD2,TRBJ2-1,NA,CATSSGSDNEQFF,TGTGCCACCTCTAGCGGGAGTGATAATGAGCAGTTCTTC
TRBV4-1,NA,TRBJ1-4,NA,CASYQPGGVEKLFF,TGCGCCAGCTATCAACCTGGTGGAGTAGAAAAACTGTTTTTT
TRBV7-9,NA,TRBJ2-3,NA,CASSPTGYRSTDTQYF,TGTGCCAGCAGCCCGACCGGATATAGGAGCACAGATACGCAGTATTTT
TRBV5-4,NA,TRBJ2-2,NA,CASTETANTGELFF,TGTGCCAGCACTGAGACAGCGAACACCGGGGAGCTGTTTTTT
TRBV2,TRBD1,TRBJ2-7,NA,CASRPGQGVYEQYF,TGTGCCAGCAGGCCCGGACAGGGGGTGTACGAGCAGTACTTC
TRBV9,TRBD2,TRBJ2-5,NA,CASSVARRVAGDQETQYF,TGTGCCAGCAGCGTAGCTAGGAGGGTAGCGGGAGACCAAGAGACCCAGTACTTC
TRBV27,NA,TRBJ2-7,NA,CASSLRTDPYEQYF,TGTGCCAGCAGTCTCCGGACAGACCCCTACGAGCAGTACTTC
TRBV10-3,NA,TRBJ2-7,few,CAITEDDSYEQYF,TGTGCCATCACTGAGGACGACAGCTACGAGCAGTACTTC
TRBV30,NA,TRBJ2-7,few,CAWSTGFRQYF,TGTGCCTGGAGTACAGGCTTTAGGCAGTACTTC
TRBV29-1,NA,TRBJ2-2,NA,CSVESGYPGELFF,TGCAGCGTTGAGTCAGGGTACCCCGGGGAGCTGTTTTTT
TRBV9,NA,TRBJ2-5,NA,CASSVGGGGQYQETQYF,TGTGCCAGCAGCGTAGGGGGAGGAGGACAGTACCAAGAGACCCAGTACTTC
TRBV27,TRBD2,TRBJ2-7,NA,CASSLLTPSGRAYEQYF,TGTGCCAGCAGTTTATTGACCCCTAGCGGGAGGGCCTACGAGCAGTACTTC
TRBV5-1,NA,TRBJ2-1,NA,CASSLGRDLIPRSYNEQFF,TGCGCCAGCAGCTTGGGCCGGGACCTTATTCCACGCTCCTACAATGAGCAGTTCTTC
TRBV10-3,TRBD2,TRBJ2-3,NA,CATRSGRALGADTQYF,TGTGCCACGCGAAGCGGGAGGGCCCTAGGGGCGGATACGCAGTATTTT